There are many counts of the clone carrying this T cell receptor (beta chain). Its matching antigen is unknown. This sample stems from a study of T cells in Graves' hyperthyroidism and ophthalmopathy. RNA transcripts served as the template for amplifying TCR beta CDR3 regions. Carried out on the TCR CDR3, a first-round RT-PCR used the HTBI primer set. TCRdb passed the multiplex PCR reads through MiXCR, listing each CDR3 protein once. The table lists around 280,000 distinct CDR3 sequences, about an eighth of them singletons. Study-level points and caveats: Model predictions of ophthalmopathy came a median roughly 6.4 months before onset. Ophthalmopathy and stable hyperthyroidism were told apart by a 13 V-J model.

The CDR3 has 15 residues. Germline CDR1 is DFQATT and CDR2 is SNEGSKA (reference sequence). V shed 5 bases and J shed 2 bases, with 18 bases lying between them. Orbital computed tomography, thyroid ultrasound, serum thyroxine and TRAb, and clinical symptoms together informed the diagnoses. The blood was taken when hyperthyroidism was first diagnosed, before any ophthalmopathy symptoms showed up. The clonotype originates from a woman aged 30 to 39 with Graves' hyperthyroidism that later progressed to Graves' ophthalmopathy. Sequenced input: blood. The V call is TRBV20-1, the J call TRBJ1-1, with a possible D match to TRBD1 (5 bases). The DNA for the CDR3 is TGCAGTGCTCCATCGTCCTCGACAGTTAACACTGAAGCTTTCTTT. Its protein product is CSAPSSSTVNTEAFF.